This TCR beta chain was obtained from a study of cytomegalovirus exposure and HLA in healthy donors. Study-wide results and caveats: Some V segments, TRBV6-2 and TRBV6-3 among them, were indistinguishable and were therefore excluded. Overall, about 160 TCR beta chains were annotated as cytomegalovirus-associated.

The V end was cut by 5 bases, the J end by 3 bases, with 18 bases between. Looked up from germline, CDR1 is SGHVS and CDR2 is FQNEAQ. This CDR3 has 16 amino acids. In the PCR, 60 Vbeta and 13 Jbeta primers were used. The data were produced by immunoSEQ multiplex PCR, yet TCRdb's version contains in-frame clones alone and is incomplete. Of 100,000 to 150,000 clones listed, 6.5% to 9.5% are singletons. This clone has just a few counts. Its target is not known. J is TRBJ2-3 and V is TRBV7-8; TRBD1 is a possible D gene (6 bases). The sequence came from a man aged 40-50 years in good health and CMV-seronegative. Sequenced: PBMCs. CDR3: CASSNRPGDPTDTQYF. For the CDR3, the DNA is TGTGCCAGCAGCAATAGGCCAGGGGACCCGACAGATACGCAGTATTTT.